The clone carrying this TCR beta chain is labeled as large (0.1 to 1%). Its target is unknown. This sample was taken from a study of circulating CD8 cells and anti-PD-1 response in melanoma. Four subsets defined by PD-1 and/or TIGIT were sorted from live CD3+CD8+TCRalphabeta+ cells. Using approximately 15 ng of total RNA, TCR libraries were made with the QIAseq Immune Repertoire TCR panel. Each CDR3 protein gets one entry after TCRdb re-called the reads with MiXCR. Counted here are more than 450 distinct CDR3 sequences, roughly 6.5% occurring once; the ten biggest clones make up roughly 47%. Study results and caveats: Most experiments lacked replicates.

In germline, CDR1 is LNHDA, CDR2 SQIVND (reference sequence). The CDR3 loop spans 15 amino acids. Trimming took off 7 bases at V and 0 bases at J, with 10 bases between the two ends. This TCR derives from a human donor with melanoma. The sample here was CD8+ T cells from PBMCs, taken at baseline or after one month of anti-PD-1 therapy (not recorded which). The chain joins TRBV19 to TRBJ2-6; a weak D match, TRBD1 (6 bases). The CDR3 reads CASTGTSSGANVLTF. The CDR3 DNA sequence: TGTGCCAGTACAGGGACAAGCTCTGGGGCCAACGTCCTGACTTTC.